This T cell receptor (beta chain) was observed in a study of tumor and adjacent non-tumor tissue in lung cancer. No cell sorting was done before RNA was extracted from the tissue. V was cut by 1 base and J by 5 bases, with 9 bases left in between. The length of the CDR3 is 14 residues. The germline V gene encodes CDR1 SGHRS and CDR2 YFSETQ. TCRbeta libraries were built with three rounds of nested PCR, modified from ARM-PCR. In TCRdb, the multiplex PCR reads were re-called with MiXCR into one record per CDR3 protein. Altogether 100,000 to 120,000 distinct CDR3 sequences are present, around 82% being singletons, with the ten largest covering roughly 20%. As concerns this clonotype: A clone one base away is much larger, so this may be a read error.

Material for sequencing was lung tumor tissue. The clonotype comes from a man in his sixties or seventies with non-small cell lung cancer. The chain couples TRBV5-1 to TRBJ1-4; no reliable D call. The CDR3 DNA follows: TGCGCCAGCAGCTTGTCTAAAGGAAATGAAAAACTGTTTTTT. Protein product: CASSLSKGNEKLFF.